This is a list of T cell receptor beta chains from one sample in a study of cytotoxic CD8 clonotypes in ibrutinib-treated CLL. Produced via immunoSEQ multiplex PCR; TCRdb's table is partial and in-frame only. The table lists roughly 150,000 clones, more than 80% of them singletons. Sequenced here: PBMCs, sampled after 24 months of ibrutinib treatment. All receptors come from a human donor with chronic lymphocytic leukemia. Each CDR3 is given with its conserved first and last residue. Fields, in order: J gene, V gene, D gene, clone size, CDR3 protein, CDR3 DNA. The D gene is left open where the match is weak. Only part of the rows carry a size: once, few, many, or a class if the clone is expanded.

J gene: TRBJ2-3; V gene: TRBV28; D gene: NA; clone size: NA; CDR3 protein: CASRYGVLRTDTQYF; CDR3 DNA: TGTGCCAGCAGGTACGGAGTTTTGCGTACAGATACGCAGTATTTT
J gene: TRBJ1-5; V gene: TRBV27; D gene: NA; clone size: NA; CDR3 protein: CASSLSGTNQPQHF; CDR3 DNA: TGTGCCAGCAGTTTATCAGGGACCAATCAGCCCCAGCATTTT
J gene: TRBJ2-5; V gene: TRBV5-5; D gene: NA; clone size: NA; CDR3 protein: CASSQNHLGTQYF; CDR3 DNA: TGTGCCAGCAGCCAGAACCATCTAGGGACCCAGTACTTC
J gene: TRBJ2-3; V gene: TRBV14; D gene: NA; clone size: NA; CDR3 protein: CASSRDSTDTQYF; CDR3 DNA: TGTGCCAGCAGCCGGGACAGCACAGATACGCAGTATTTT
J gene: TRBJ1-1; V gene: TRBV28; D gene: TRBD1; clone size: NA; CDR3 protein: CASRWSQTGTLNTEAFF; CDR3 DNA: TGTGCCAGCAGATGGTCCCAGACAGGGACCTTGAACACTGAAGCTTTCTTT
J gene: TRBJ2-1; V gene: TRBV19; D gene: NA; clone size: NA; CDR3 protein: CASKEQFLNEQFF; CDR3 DNA: TGTGCCAGTAAGGAACAGTTCCTCAATGAGCAGTTCTTC
J gene: TRBJ1-6; V gene: TRBV9; D gene: NA; clone size: NA; CDR3 protein: CASSVLGDSYNSPLHF; CDR3 DNA: TGTGCCAGCAGCGTATTAGGGGACTCCTATAATTCACCCCTCCACTTT
J gene: TRBJ1-5; V gene: TRBV6-1; D gene: TRBD1; clone size: NA; CDR3 protein: CASSPGQYNQPQHF; CDR3 DNA: TGTGCCAGCAGTCCGGGACAGTACAATCAGCCCCAGCATTTT
J gene: TRBJ2-3; V gene: TRBV6-1; D gene: TRBD2; clone size: NA; CDR3 protein: CASSEIGTTDTDTQYF; CDR3 DNA: TGTGCCAGCAGTGAAATAGGGACTACCGACACAGATACGCAGTATTTT
J gene: TRBJ1-2; V gene: TRBV28; D gene: NA; clone size: NA; CDR3 protein: CASSLAGQVYGYTF; CDR3 DNA: TGTGCCAGCAGTTTAGCTGGCCAAGTCTATGGCTACACCTTC
J gene: TRBJ1-1; V gene: TRBV5-4; D gene: NA; clone size: NA; CDR3 protein: CASSLVAQNTEAFF; CDR3 DNA: TGTGCCAGCAGCTTAGTGGCCCAGAACACTGAAGCTTTCTTT
J gene: TRBJ1-2; V gene: TRBV4-3; D gene: NA; clone size: few; CDR3 protein: CASSESSRGNYGYTF; CDR3 DNA: TGCGCCAGCAGCGAATCCTCCCGGGGAAACTATGGCTACACCTTC
J gene: TRBJ1-3; V gene: TRBV28; D gene: NA; clone size: NA; CDR3 protein: CASSPVYSGNTIYF; CDR3 DNA: TGTGCCAGCAGTCCGGTTTATTCTGGAAACACCATATATTTT
J gene: TRBJ2-3; V gene: TRBV7-9; D gene: NA; clone size: NA; CDR3 protein: CASNPWLTQYF; CDR3 DNA: TGTGCCAGCAACCCATGGTTAACGCAGTATTTT
J gene: TRBJ1-2; V gene: TRBV7-6; D gene: NA; clone size: NA; CDR3 protein: CASSYEPLGGSGYTF; CDR3 DNA: TGTGCCAGCAGCTACGAACCATTGGGGGGATCGGGCTACACCTTC
J gene: TRBJ1-4; V gene: TRBV30; D gene: NA; clone size: NA; CDR3 protein: CAWSVQRGLKEKLFF; CDR3 DNA: TGTGCCTGGAGTGTACAGAGGGGACTGAAAGAAAAACTGTTTTTT
J gene: TRBJ2-7; V gene: TRBV28; D gene: TRBD1; clone size: NA; CDR3 protein: CASSLSPGQGAKQYF; CDR3 DNA: TGTGCCAGCAGTTTATCTCCGGGACAGGGGGCAAAACAGTACTTC
J gene: TRBJ1-2; V gene: TRBV28; D gene: TRBD1; clone size: NA; CDR3 protein: CASSRGRQGMGYGYTF; CDR3 DNA: TGTGCCAGCAGTCGGGGCCGACAGGGTATGGGCTATGGCTACACCTTC
J gene: TRBJ2-6; V gene: TRBV5-5; D gene: TRBD1; clone size: NA; CDR3 protein: CASTHWTGSGANVLTF; CDR3 DNA: TGTGCCAGCACCCACTGGACAGGGTCTGGGGCCAACGTCCTGACTTTC
J gene: TRBJ1-1; V gene: TRBV18; D gene: TRBD1; clone size: NA; CDR3 protein: CASSPGQGSNTEAFF; CDR3 DNA: TGTGCCAGCTCTCCGGGACAGGGTAGTAATACTGAAGCTTTCTTT
J gene: TRBJ2-1; V gene: TRBV4-3; D gene: NA; clone size: NA; CDR3 protein: CASSTRVGSYNEQFF; CDR3 DNA: TGCGCCAGCAGCACCAGGGTGGGGTCCTACAATGAGCAGTTCTTC
J gene: TRBJ2-5; V gene: TRBV7-3; D gene: TRBD2; clone size: NA; CDR3 protein: CASSLIGLAGGLGTQYF; CDR3 DNA: TGTGCCAGCAGCTTAATTGGGCTAGCGGGGGGACTCGGGACCCAGTACTTC